Shown below are 14 T cell receptor beta chains from a single sample sequenced in a study of T cells after yellow fever vaccination. TCRdb re-derived calls from the 5' RACE reads in MiXCR, one entry per CDR3 protein. The sample shows hundreds of thousands of distinct CDR3 sequences, 12% of them seen only once. The sample consisted of PBMCs, taken on the day of the yellow fever booster vaccination. The receptors were sampled from a man in his thirties or forties who received the YFV17D yellow fever vaccine.

This clonotype was seen only a few times. This rearrangement joins TRBV7-9 to TRBJ2-7; D is unresolved. V lost 1 base and J lost 7, with 8 bases in between. The length of the CDR3 is 12 residues. Germline CDR1 is SEHNR and CDR2 is FQNEAQ (reference sequence). CDR3 amino acids: CASSLEWGEQYF. CDR3 DNA: TGTGCCAGCAGCTTAGAATGGGGAGAGCAGTACTTC.

This sequence joins TRBV19 and TRBJ1-5, with a possible D match to TRBD1 (5 bases). The germline CDR1 and CDR2 sequences are LNHDA and SQIVND (reference sequence). V was shortened by 6 bases and J by 7 bases, with 16 bases between the two germline ends. The CDR3 sequence is 14 residues long. The CDR3 bases are TGTGCCAGTAGAACCGGACAAAATCGGCAGCCCCAGCATTTT. Its protein product is CASRTGQNRQPQHF.

This clonotype was detected many times. DNA of the CDR3: TGTGCCAGCGGGGACATGAACACTGAAGCTTTCTTT. Translated: CASGDMNTEAFF. V usage is TRBV7-2 and J usage is TRBJ1-1; tentative D call: TRBD1 (6 bases). Germline CDR1 SGHTA, CDR2 FQGNSA. V shed 8 bases and J shed 0 bases, with 7 bases lying between them. The CDR3 consists of 12 residues. The variable domain in full, with the rest retrieved from reference TRBV7-2 and TRBJ1-1, is GAGVSQSPSNKVTEKGKDVELRCDPISGHTALYWYRQSLGQGLEFLIYFQGNSAPDKSGLPSDRFSAERTGGSVSTLTIQRTQQEDSAVYLCASGDMNTEAFFGQGTRLTVV.

The sample holds a few counts of this clonotype. J is TRBJ1-2 and V is TRBV20-1, with a tentative D call TRBD1 (5 bases). The V end was cut by 0 bases, the J end by 3 bases, with 11 bases between. From germline, CDR1 is DFQATT and CDR2 SNEGSKA (reference sequence). The length of the CDR3 is 14 residues. The CDR3 loop reads CSARDLQGDYGYTF. CDR3 nucleotide sequence: TGCAGTGCTAGAGATCTCCAGGGTGACTATGGCTACACCTTC.

Many counts were recorded for this clonotype. J is TRBJ2-3 and V is TRBV5-1; possible D gene TRBD2, 7 bases. The V gene lost 7 bases and the J gene lost 6 bases, with 12 bases spanning the gap. Germline CDR1 is SGHRS and CDR2 is YFSETQ. CDR3 length equals 12 residues. The CDR3 nucleotides are TGCGCCAGCGGGGGGGGCGCCGATACGCAGTATTTT. Residues: CASGGGADTQYF.

This clonotype occurred a few times. V and J are TRBV5-4 and TRBJ2-3; possibly TRBD1 or TRBD2 for D (5 bases each). The CDR3 length is 17 residues. Germline V gene lookup returns CDR1 SGHNT and CDR2 YYREEE (reference sequence). V shed 3 bases and J shed 2 bases, with 19 bases lying between them. Here the CDR3 reads CASSSAGTSRATDTQYF. The CDR3, as DNA: TGTGCCAGCAGCTCCGCCGGGACCAGTAGGGCCACAGATACGCAGTATTTT. Complete variable domain (other parts from reference TRBV5-4 and TRBJ2-3): ETGVTQSPTHLIKTRGQQVTLRCSSQSGHNTVSWYQQALGQGPQFIFQYYREEENGRGNFPPRFSGLQFPNYSSELNVNALELDDSALYLCASSSAGTSRATDTQYFGPGTRLTVL.

This clonotype was found many times. The chain links TRBV7-2 to TRBJ2-7, with 7 positions matching TRBD1. V lost 5 bases and J lost 6; bases outside the gene matches: 7. The CDR3 consists of 13 residues. Germline CDR1 is SGHTA and CDR2 is FQGNSA. CDR3 loop: CASSPGQVSEQYF. Here the CDR3 DNA reads TGTGCCAGCAGCCCTGGACAGGTTAGCGAGCAGTACTTC.

The chain carries TRBV20-1 and TRBJ2-3, with D unclear. V lost 0 bases to trimming and J lost 11 bases, with 12 bases between them. CDR1 is DFQATT and CDR2 is SNEGSKA in the germline V gene (reference sequence). The CDR3 runs to 12 residues. As DNA, the CDR3 is TGCAGTGCTAGAGATCGAGTCTCCTTGCAGTATTTT. Encoded protein: CSARDRVSLQYF.

This clonotype was observed many times. The rearrangement links TRBV9 to TRBJ2-2, with TRBD1 as a possible D gene (5 bases). The CDR3 is made up of 14 amino acids. Trimming took 2 bases from V and 5 from J, leaving 10 bases between them. Germline CDR1 reads SGDLS; CDR2 reads YYNGEE. CDR3 in DNA: TGTGCCAGCAGCGTCACCCGACAGACCGGGGAGCTGTTTTTT. Amino acid sequence: CASSVTRQTGELFF.

The sample holds a few counts of this clonotype. The chain links TRBV9 to TRBJ2-5, with D tentatively TRBD1 (5 bases). The V gene's germline CDR1 is SGDLS and CDR2 YYNGEE. V dropped 0 bases and J dropped 5 bases, with 11 bases sitting between them. The CDR3 length is 14 residues. CDR3 in DNA: TGTGCCAGCAGCGTAGGGGCAGGGATGGAGACCCAGTACTTC. Translation gives CASSVGAGMETQYF.

The chain is built from TRBV6-5 and TRBJ2-3; tentatively, D is TRBD2 (6 bases). V gave up 2 bases and J gave up 0 bases, with 21 bases separating them. The CDR3 has 19 residues. CDR1 is MNHEY and CDR2 is SVGAGI in the germline V gene. CDR3 sequence reads: CASSYRPGLPISSTDTQYF. Written as DNA, the CDR3 is TGTGCCAGCAGTTACCGCCCGGGACTGCCGATATCTAGCACAGATACGCAGTATTTT.

This chain links TRBV6-5 with TRBJ2-7; a weak D match, TRBD1 (5 bases). Per germline, CDR1 MNHEY and CDR2 SVGAGI. This CDR3 contains 15 residues. V gave up 5 bases and J gave up 6 bases, with 20 bases separating them. The CDR3 bases are TGTGCCAGCAGTACTTATACCAGGGATTCGGGCGAGCAGTACTTC. It codes for CASSTYTRDSGEQYF.

In the case of this clonotype: Since the CDR3 does not end with the conserved phenylalanine or tryptophan, this likely comes from a read error. The chain uses TRBV19 and TRBJ2-5, with D uncertain. CDR1 is LNHDA and CDR2 is SQIVND in the germline V gene (reference sequence). Trimming pared 5 bases from V and 2 bases from J, leaving 12 bases between. The CDR3 is 14 amino acids. The CDR3 sequence: CASSVQRSQETQYY. In nucleotides, the CDR3 is TGTGCCAGTAGTGTACAGCGTTCTCAAGAGACCCAGTACTAC.

This clonotype was recorded at least ten times. The genes are TRBV5-5 and TRBJ1-4, with unresolved D. This CDR3 is 15 amino acids long. The germline V gene has CDR1 SGHKS and CDR2 YYEKEE (reference sequence). V was trimmed by 4 bases and J by 2 bases, leaving 12 bases between them. The CDR3 DNA follows: TGTGCCAGCAGCGCGGACGGACTGACTAATGAAAAACTGTTTTTT. This sequence encodes CASSADGLTNEKLFF.